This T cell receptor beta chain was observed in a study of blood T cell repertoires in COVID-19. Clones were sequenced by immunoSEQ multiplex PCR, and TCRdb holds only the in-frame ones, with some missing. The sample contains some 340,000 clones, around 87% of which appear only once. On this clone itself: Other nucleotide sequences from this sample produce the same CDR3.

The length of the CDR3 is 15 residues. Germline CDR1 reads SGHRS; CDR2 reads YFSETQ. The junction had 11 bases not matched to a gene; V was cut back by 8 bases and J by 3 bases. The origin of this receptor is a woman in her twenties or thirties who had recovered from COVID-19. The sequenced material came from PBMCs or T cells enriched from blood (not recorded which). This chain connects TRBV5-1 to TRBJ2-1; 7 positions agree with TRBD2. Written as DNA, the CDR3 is TGCGCCAGTTCACCGGGACTACTAAACTACAATGAGCAGTTCTTC. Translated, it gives CASSPGLLNYNEQFF.